This TCR beta chain stems from a study of blood T cell repertoires in COVID-19. Background on the study: Spain, Italy and the United States supplied samples that represented acute and convalescent COVID-19.

As handled by the study authors: By means of reference gene primer amplification, nucleated cell counts were estimated. Data came from immunoSEQ multiplex PCR; TCRdb stores just in-frame clones and leaves some out. That table is the source of V, J and clone size, and D and trimming were worked out from the DNA. The sample has nearly 40,000 clones; around 83% are singletons. The CDR3 covers 15 residues. Trimming removed 2 bases from V and 0 bases from J, with 9 bases in between. The germline V gene has CDR1 MNHEY and CDR2 SVGAGI. The clonotype comes from a man between 50 and 59 years old in a cohort sampled during active COVID-19. The sequencing sample was made of peripheral blood. The gene calls are TRBV6-5 and TRBJ2-3; tentatively, D is TRBD1 (5 bases). CDR3 in amino acids: CASSYGAASTDTQYF. In nucleotides, the CDR3 is TGTGCCAGCAGTTACGGGGCGGCTAGCACAGATACGCAGTATTTT.